These T cell receptor beta chains were read from a single sample in a study of CD8 T cell repertoires and HIV-1 epitope variants. The protocol was immunoSEQ multiplex PCR, while the TCRdb copy is restricted to in-frame clones and leaves out a portion. This sample yields about 5,400 clones, of which around two thirds are seen a single time; approximately 42% belongs to the top ten. The antigens of these receptors remain unknown. Sequencing was carried out using cultured CD8+ T cells derived from PBMCs. All receptors come from a male donor with HIV. CDR3s include the opening cysteine and the closing phenylalanine or tryptophan. D genes are given only for firm matches. The size entry is marked missing in some rows and otherwise reads once, few, many or a size class.

TRBV5-6	TRBJ1-6	few	.	CASSLWEEDSPLHF	TGTGCCAGCAGCTTATGGGAGGAGGATTCACCCCTCCACTTT
TRBV5-4	TRBJ2-1	.	TRBD1	CASRPGQGTFNEQFF	TGTGCCAGCAGACCAGGACAGGGAACATTTAATGAGCAGTTCTTC
TRBV4-2	TRBJ2-7	.	.	CASSLGGQSSYEQYF	TGTGCCAGCAGCCTGGGTGGGCAGAGCTCCTACGAGCAGTACTTC
TRBV7-2	TRBJ2-7	.	.	CASSLIAESSYEQYF	TGTGCCAGCAGCCTTATAGCAGAGAGCTCCTACGAGCAGTACTTC
TRBV4-3	TRBJ2-3	.	TRBD1	CASSQEIPGTGNPDTQYF	TGCGCCAGCAGCCAAGAGATACCCGGGACAGGAAACCCAGATACGCAGTATTTT
TRBV11-1	TRBJ2-2	once	TRBD2	CASSPGLADVLTGELFF	TGTGCCAGCAGCCCCGGACTAGCCGACGTGCTCACCGGGGAGCTGTTTTTT
TRBV10-3	TRBJ1-2	few	.	CAISESGGIGEGYTF	TGTGCCATCAGTGAGTCCGGGGGGATTGGGGAAGGCTACACCTTC
TRBV6-1	TRBJ2-7	.	.	CASNTVQGGYEQYF	TGTGCCAGCAATACCGTCCAGGGAGGCTACGAGCAGTACTTC
TRBV7-8	TRBJ2-7	.	TRBD2	CASSLAWGGPYEQYF	TGTGCCAGCAGCTTAGCCTGGGGAGGGCCCTACGAGCAGTACTTC
TRBV4-1	TRBJ1-2	.	.	CASSPGMARLDGYTF	TGCGCCAGCAGCCCAGGTATGGCGCGGCTGGATGGCTACACCTTC
TRBV27	TRBJ1-1	.	.	CASSPGGTEAFF	TGTGCCAGCAGTCCTGGGGGGACTGAAGCTTTCTTT
TRBV30	TRBJ2-7	.	.	CAWSVPPYEQYF	TGTGCCTGGAGTGTACCCCCCTACGAGCAGTACTTC
TRBV4-1	TRBJ1-1	few	.	CASSQALGRDTEAFF	TGCGCCAGCAGCCAAGCCCTGGGACGCGACACTGAAGCTTTCTTT
TRBV11-1	TRBJ2-5	.	TRBD1	CASSRDRQETQYF	TGTGCCAGCAGCAGGGACAGGCAAGAGACCCAGTACTTC
TRBV7-9	TRBJ1-1	.	.	CASSLEAADTEAFF	TGTGCCAGCAGCTTGGAGGCGGCAGACACTGAAGCTTTCTTT
TRBV5-6	TRBJ2-7	.	.	CASSGGTVGHEQYF	TGTGCCAGCAGCGGGGGGACTGTCGGCCACGAGCAGTACTTC
TRBV5-8	TRBJ1-5	few	.	CASSRYSRSNQPQHF	TGTGCCAGCAGCCGTTACTCGCGTAGCAATCAGCCCCAGCATTTT